This entry features one T cell receptor (beta chain) sequence. Its antigen is currently not known. Nothing much larger sits one base from this clone, and base qualities are not available. This record comes from a study of blood T cell repertoires in COVID-19 (dated by TCRdb to about 2020). About the study as a whole: The collaborator samples originated in the United States, Italy and Spain and spanned the acute and convalescent phases of COVID-19. The prospective study material was composed of cDNA or gDNA derived from T cells, B-cell-depleted T cells, or PBMCs. Deeply sampled blood TCRbeta repertoires from subjects exposed to, actively infected with, or recovered from COVID-19 were included in the dataset. A freely available public database, intended as a resource for researchers studying the immune response to SARS-CoV-2, is where the repertoires were released. The samples were drawn from two sources: the first 160 participants of the ongoing ImmuneRACE study, and about 1,300 subjects contributed by 6 global collaborators. A de-identified subject ID, COVID-19 status, age in years and sex were almost always included in the sample metadata. Where HLA class I and class II types were available, the types were taken from metadata supplied by the sample provider, not from assay-based typing.

Participants in the prospective study were enrolled through a virtual design, were aged roughly 18 to 95 years, and lived in 20 to 30 United States geographic areas. Cohort assignment in the prospective study relied on participant-reported clinical history from a screening survey and a study questionnaire. For ImmuneRACE Cohort 3, a participant was defined as recovered based on two consecutive negative NP/OP PCR tests, clearance by a healthcare professional, or resolution of symptoms. In the prospective study, mobile phlebotomists collected whole blood, serum and a nasopharyngeal or oropharyngeal swab from each participant. Over a roughly two-month period, participants in the prospective study had the option of providing additional blood draws and questionnaires. Before DNA extraction, blood samples from the prospective study were shipped at room temperature or frozen. The immunoSEQ Assay, a bias-controlled multiplex PCR, was used to amplify TCRbeta CDR3 regions from genomic DNA. Concerning the study's data processing: Nucleated cell counts per sample were estimated from amplification of reference gene primers within the assay. To quantify the absolute abundance of each unique TCRbeta CDR3 rearrangement, sequence reads were collapsed and filtered. For each sample, productive Simpson clonality was calculated as the square root of Simpson's diversity index over productive rearrangements. In its TCRdb copy, this immuneACCESS table keeps in-frame sequences only and misses some clones. Where compared with another copy, unresolved V genes explain less than half of these, and the others have no known cause. Clonal size and the V and J genes are those of that table, whereas D and trimming came from the DNA. The sample table contains roughly 250,000 clones; only one count was recorded for less than 90% of them. Jointly, the top ten make up around 3% of the sample.

Including cysteine and phenylalanine, the CDR3 has 14 amino acids. Of all the DNA, just the CDR3 is kept, 42 bases in frame from base 1. For CDR1 and CDR2, the germline V gene lists SGHTA and FQGTGA. The junction carries 12 bases between V and J, which are trimmed by 5 bases and 7 bases respectively. The full study reports these points: Clinical and demographic metadata were provided uncurated, with the amount varying by source and participant.

Recombination connected TRBV7-3 to TRBJ1-6, and perhaps TRBD1 as D gene, on 5 matching bases. The clonotype comes from a woman in her forties or fifties who had recovered from COVID-19. Material for sequencing was PBMCs or T cells enriched from blood (not recorded which). CDR3 sequence: CASSKQTVNSPLHF. The bases are TGTGCCAGCAGCAAGCAGACAGTCAATTCACCCCTCCACTTT.